A selection of T cell receptor beta chains follows, all from one sample in a study of blood T cell repertoires in COVID-19. Sequencing used immunoSEQ multiplex PCR; TCRdb keeps in-frame clones, though not all of them. The sample gives about 92,000 clones, around 67% of which show up once; around 23% is in the top ten. The material sequenced was peripheral blood. The source is a woman aged 55 to 70 in a cohort sampled during active or convalescent COVID-19. The CDR3 runs from the conserved cysteine through the conserved F or W. D genes are given only for firm matches. Some rows have no size entry. The others give once, few or many, or a class for an expanded clone.

J: TRBJ2-3; V: TRBV4-2; length: 20; D: TRBD2; size: NA; DNA: TGTGCCAGCAGCCAAGATCCGATCTTCAGCGGGGGGGCTAGAGCAGATACGCAGTATTTT; CDR3: CASSQDPIFSGGARADTQYF
J: TRBJ1-2; V: TRBV19; length: 13; D: TRBD1; size: NA; DNA: TGTGCCAGTTTCGACAGGGGTAACTATGGCTACACCTTC; CDR3: CASFDRGNYGYTF
J: TRBJ2-3; V: TRBV11-3; length: 14; D: TRBD2; size: NA; DNA: TGTGCCAGCAGCTCCAGCGGGAGGGTAGATACGCAGTATTTT; CDR3: CASSSSGRVDTQYF
J: TRBJ2-3; V: TRBV3-1/TRBV3-2; length: 14; D: TRBD2; size: NA; DNA: TGTGCCAGCAGCCAACGACTAGCCGCAGATACGCAGTATTTT; CDR3: CASSQRLAADTQYF
J: TRBJ2-2; V: TRBV4-1; length: 14; D: NA; size: NA; DNA: TGCGCCAGCAGCCAAGTGACCAGGGTCGGGGAGCTGTTTTTT; CDR3: CASSQVTRVGELFF
J: TRBJ2-2; V: TRBV29-1; length: 14; D: NA; size: NA; DNA: TGCAGCGTCGGACATATCGCGAACACCGGGGAGCTGTTTTTT; CDR3: CSVGHIANTGELFF
J: TRBJ2-5; V: TRBV2; length: 16; D: TRBD2; size: few; DNA: TGTGCCAGCAGTGAAGGGACTAGCGGGGTCCTTGAGACCCAGTACTTC; CDR3: CASSEGTSGVLETQYF
J: TRBJ1-2; V: TRBV7-9; length: 16; D: NA; size: NA; DNA: TGTGCCAGCACCTTCAATAGACAGCCTGAATTTCCTGGCTACACCTTC; CDR3: CASTFNRQPEFPGYTF
J: TRBJ2-7; V: TRBV20-1; length: 15; D: TRBD1; size: few; DNA: TGCAGTGCTAGTAAAGTCGGGACAGGGAGGTACGAGCAGTACTTC; CDR3: CSASKVGTGRYEQYF
J: TRBJ2-5; V: TRBV5-1; length: 14; D: TRBD1; size: NA; DNA: TGCGCCAGCAGCCCCCGGACAGGGCAAGAGACCCAGTACTTC; CDR3: CASSPRTGQETQYF
J: TRBJ2-5; V: TRBV5-1; length: 16; D: TRBD2; size: NA; DNA: TGCGCCAGCAGCCCCGGACTAGCCCCGTACCAAGAGACCCAGTACTTC; CDR3: CASSPGLAPYQETQYF
J: TRBJ1-5; V: TRBV2; length: 13; D: TRBD1; size: NA; DNA: TGTGCCAGCGGATGGGACAGGGATCAGCCCCAGCATTTT; CDR3: CASGWDRDQPQHF
J: TRBJ2-7; V: TRBV20-1; length: 11; D: TRBD2; size: few; DNA: TGCAGTGTCCGGACTAGATCCGAGCAGTACTTC; CDR3: CSVRTRSEQYF
J: TRBJ2-3; V: TRBV4-2; length: 16; D: TRBD1; size: NA; DNA: TGTGCCAGCAGCCGAATGGGGACAGATGACACAGATACGCAGTATTTT; CDR3: CASSRMGTDDTDTQYF
J: TRBJ2-5; V: TRBV4-2; length: 17; D: TRBD2; size: NA; DNA: TGTGCCAGCAGCCAAGGTGCAAGAACGGGGGGCCAAGAGACCCAGTACTTC; CDR3: CASSQGARTGGQETQYF
J: TRBJ2-5; V: TRBV6-6; length: 14; D: TRBD2; size: NA; DNA: TGTGCCAGCACGGGGCGCGGGGGGCAGGAGACCCAGTACTTC; CDR3: CASTGRGGQETQYF
J: TRBJ2-3; V: TRBV5-6; length: 14; D: NA; size: NA; DNA: TGTGCCAGCAGCTTGTGGCGGCGCACAGATACGCAGTATTTT; CDR3: CASSLWRRTDTQYF
J: TRBJ2-3; V: TRBV27; length: 16; D: NA; size: NA; DNA: TGTGCCAGCAGTTTATTCGGAGGGGGGGGCACAGATACGCAGTATTTT; CDR3: CASSLFGGGGTDTQYF
J: TRBJ2-7; V: TRBV10-1; length: 15; D: NA; size: NA; DNA: TGCGCCAGCAGTGACAGGTACAGGAGCTCCTACGAGCAGTACTTC; CDR3: CASSDRYRSSYEQYF
J: TRBJ1-3; V: TRBV11-1; length: 12; D: NA; size: NA; DNA: TGTGCCAGCAGCTTTCCAGGAAACACCATATATTTT; CDR3: CASSFPGNTIYF
J: TRBJ1-5; V: TRBV30; length: 15; D: TRBD1; size: NA; DNA: TGTGCCTGGAATACAGGGGGCTATAGCAATCAGCCCCAGCATTTT; CDR3: CAWNTGGYSNQPQHF
J: TRBJ1-1; V: TRBV5-1; length: 15; D: NA; size: NA; DNA: TGCGCCAGCAGCCCAAGACAGACAAGCAACACTGAAGCTTTCTTT; CDR3: CASSPRQTSNTEAFF
J: TRBJ2-3; V: TRBV7-3; length: 19; D: TRBD2; size: NA; DNA: TGTGCCAGCAGCCAAGATCCCGGGACTAGCGGGGTATGGGCAGATACGCAGTATTTT; CDR3: CASSQDPGTSGVWADTQYF
J: TRBJ2-1; V: TRBV2; length: 12; D: NA; size: NA; DNA: TGTGCCAGCAGTGCCGGTCGAGATGAGCAGTTCTTC; CDR3: CASSAGRDEQFF
J: TRBJ1-5; V: TRBV19; length: 15; D: NA; size: NA; DNA: TGTGCCAGTAGTATTGGCGGGATTAGCAATCAGCCCCAGCATTTT; CDR3: CASSIGGISNQPQHF
J: TRBJ1-5; V: TRBV5-8; length: 15; D: NA; size: few; DNA: TGTGCCAGCAGCTTGGCCGGGGGTGGCAATCAGCCCCAGCATTTT; CDR3: CASSLAGGGNQPQHF
J: TRBJ2-1; V: TRBV19; length: 14; D: NA; size: NA; DNA: TGTGCCAGCCGTTCAGGCCCCACGTCCAATGAGCAGTTCTTC; CDR3: CASRSGPTSNEQFF
J: TRBJ2-7; V: TRBV19; length: 13; D: NA; size: NA; DNA: TGTGCCAGTAGTCAAACACAGGGTTACGAGCAGTACTTC; CDR3: CASSQTQGYEQYF
J: TRBJ2-3; V: TRBV2; length: 12; D: NA; size: NA; DNA: TGTGCCAGCGCACGCACTGCAGATACGCAGTATTTT; CDR3: CASARTADTQYF
J: TRBJ2-7; V: TRBV30; length: 13; D: NA; size: few; DNA: TGTGCCTGGAGTGGCGAGGGAGTCTACGAGCAGTACTTC; CDR3: CAWSGEGVYEQYF
J: TRBJ2-1; V: TRBV7-9; length: 16; D: NA; size: NA; DNA: TGTGCCAGCAGCTTAGACCTCACAGGGTCCTACAATGAGCAGTTCTTC; CDR3: CASSLDLTGSYNEQFF
J: TRBJ2-1; V: TRBV5-4; length: 14; D: TRBD2; size: NA; DNA: TGTGCCAGCAGCCCGGCGGGGGGTTACAATGAGCAGTTCTTC; CDR3: CASSPAGGYNEQFF
J: TRBJ2-5; V: TRBV5-1; length: 17; D: TRBD1; size: NA; DNA: TGCGCCAGCAGCATTGGGCACGGCGACAGGGCCTCGGAGACCCAGTACTTC; CDR3: CASSIGHGDRASETQYF
J: TRBJ1-5; V: TRBV19; length: 16; D: TRBD1; size: NA; DNA: TGTGCCAGTAGTCCACCCCGACAGGGTGCCAATCAGCCCCAGCATTTT; CDR3: CASSPPRQGANQPQHF
J: TRBJ2-3; V: TRBV4-1; length: 20; D: TRBD2; size: NA; DNA: TGCGCCAGCAGCCGAGGCGTAGCGGGGGGGCGAGGGGTGGGCACAGATACGCAGTATTTT; CDR3: CASSRGVAGGRGVGTDTQYF
J: TRBJ1-5; V: TRBV7-9; length: 15; D: NA; size: NA; DNA: TGTGCCAGCAGCTTAGGGCCAGATAGCAATCAGCCCCAGCATTTT; CDR3: CASSLGPDSNQPQHF
J: TRBJ1-2; V: TRBV9; length: 14; D: NA; size: NA; DNA: TGTGCCAGCAGCGTAGAACAGGTCTCCTTTGGCTACACCTTC; CDR3: CASSVEQVSFGYTF
J: TRBJ2-5; V: TRBV2; length: 16; D: NA; size: NA; DNA: TGTGCCAGCAGTGAATTGGGGGGGCCGTACCAAGAGACCCAGTACTTC; CDR3: CASSELGGPYQETQYF
J: TRBJ1-5; V: TRBV4-1; length: 15; D: TRBD1; size: NA; DNA: TGCGCCAGCAGCCAGGGACAGGGGGCTGGTCAGCCCCAGCATTTT; CDR3: CASSQGQGAGQPQHF
J: TRBJ2-7; V: TRBV5-6; length: 16; D: TRBD1; size: NA; DNA: TGTGCCAGCAGCCGCCGGAGGATGACAGGGCCCTACGAGCAGTACTTC; CDR3: CASSRRRMTGPYEQYF
J: TRBJ2-2; V: TRBV5-1; length: 16; D: NA; size: NA; DNA: TGCGCCAGCAGCTTGGCAGGGTCTCTAAGAACCGGGGAGCTGTTTTTT; CDR3: CASSLAGSLRTGELFF
J: TRBJ2-5; V: TRBV6-1; length: 14; D: TRBD1; size: NA; DNA: TGTGCCAGCAGTGAAACAGGGGCCTTGGAGACCCAGTACTTC; CDR3: CASSETGALETQYF
J: TRBJ2-7; V: TRBV7-9; length: 14; D: TRBD1; size: few; DNA: TGTGCCAGCAGCTTACAAGGGACAGGGTCGTCGTGGTACTTC; CDR3: CASSLQGTGSSWYF
J: TRBJ1-2; V: TRBV4-1; length: 14; D: NA; size: NA; DNA: TGCGCCAGCAGCCAAGTTCTTGGTCGGAGAGGCTACACCTTC; CDR3: CASSQVLGRRGYTF
J: TRBJ2-2; V: TRBV5-1; length: 17; D: TRBD2; size: NA; DNA: TGCGCCAGCAGCTACGGGACTAGCGGGGGGAACACCGGGGAGCTGTTTTTT; CDR3: CASSYGTSGGNTGELFF
J: TRBJ2-5; V: TRBV6-5; length: 15; D: TRBD2; size: NA; DNA: TGTGCCAGCAGTTCTTATAGCGGGGGGGAAGAGACCCAGTACTTC; CDR3: CASSSYSGGEETQYF